Presented here are 9 T cell receptor beta chains from one specimen sequenced in a study of T cell responses to AZD1222 COVID-19 vaccine. The repertoire was sequenced with immunoSEQ multiplex PCR; TCRdb's copy has only in-frame clones and lacks some. The data hold about 140,000 clones, with roughly 90% observed a single time. Sequenced here: peripheral blood, sampled on day 0 of AZD1222 vaccination. Receptor source: an adult in good health.

V gene TRBV2 combines with J gene TRBJ2-7, with a possible D match to TRBD1 (5 bases). V lost 7 bases and J lost 1, with 8 bases in between. Germline loops: CDR1 SNHLY, CDR2 FYNNEI. The CDR3 runs 12 residues. The CDR3 loop reads CASIRGSYEQYF. CDR3 nucleotide sequence: TGTGCCAGCATTAGGGGATCCTACGAGCAGTACTTC.

The V gene is TRBV27, the J gene TRBJ1-1, with 7 bases lining up with TRBD1. The CDR3 totals 15 residues. The germline CDR1 and CDR2 sequences are MNHEY and SMNVEV (reference sequence). Losses at the gene ends were 6 bases for V and 0 bases for J; bases not matched to a gene: 7. As DNA, the CDR3 is TGTGCCAGCAGCCCATCGGGACAGATGAACACTGAAGCTTTCTTT. Protein sequence: CASSPSGQMNTEAFF.

In DNA form, the CDR3 reads TGTGCCAGCAGTTACCGGACAGGTGTTTACAATGAGCAGTTCTTC. It is translated as CASSYRTGVYNEQFF. The rearrangement joins TRBV7-9 to TRBJ2-1; TRBD1 aligns across 7 bases. With 6 bases clipped from V and 4 bases from J, the junction kept 9 bases outside the gene matches. This CDR3 contains 15 residues. Germline lookup yields CDR1 SEHNR and CDR2 FQNEAQ (reference sequence).

The DNA of the CDR3 is TGTGCCAGCAGTGATATAACGGGAGCCTCCTACAATGAGCAGTTCTTC. Translating gives CASSDITGASYNEQFF. J is TRBJ2-1 and V is TRBV2; TRBD2 is a possible D gene (6 bases). The germline V gene has CDR1 SNHLY and CDR2 FYNNEI. The ends were cut back, 3 bases at V and 0 bases at J, with 12 bases in the middle. CDR3 length equals 16 residues.

This sequence joins TRBV28 and TRBJ2-7; D call uncertain. The V gene's germline CDR1 is MDHEN and CDR2 SYDVKM. The length of the CDR3 is 13 residues. The CDR3 reads CAHSRSFPYEQYF. The DNA of the CDR3 is TGTGCACACTCCCGGTCTTTCCCCTACGAGCAGTACTTC. The full variable domain, its missing parts supplied by reference TRBV28 and TRBJ2-7, is DVKVTQSSRYLVKRTGEKVFLECVQDMDHENMFWYRQDPGLGLRLIYFSYDVKMKEKGDIPEGYSVSREKKERFSLILESASTNQTSMYLCAHSRSFPYEQYFGPGTRLTVT.

V and J are TRBV7-8 and TRBJ2-3; D is possibly TRBD2 (6 bases). Per germline, CDR1 SGHVS and CDR2 FQNEAQ. The length of the CDR3 is 16 residues. Trimming shortened V by 6 bases and J by 6 bases, and 22 bases separated the two germline ends. The CDR3 DNA is TGTGCCAGCAGTTTACCAGCGGGCGGGACCGGGGATACGCAGTATTTT. Its protein is CASSLPAGGTGDTQYF.

The chain is built from TRBV5-1 and TRBJ2-1; no clear D. Per the germline V gene, CDR1 is SGHRS and CDR2 is YFSETQ. The CDR3 consists of 15 residues. Trimming shortened V by 0 bases and J by 4 bases, and 11 bases separated the two germline ends. CDR3 nucleotide sequence: TGCGCCAGCAGCTTGGGGTCCCCCGAGTACAATGAGCAGTTCTTC. This sequence encodes CASSLGSPEYNEQFF. Variable domain in full (rest from reference TRBV5-1 and TRBJ2-1): KAGVTQTPRYLIKTRGQQVTLSCSPISGHRSVSWYQQTPGQGLQFLFEYFSETQRNKGNFPGRFSGRQFSNSRSEMNVSTLELGDSALYLCASSLGSPEYNEQFFGPGTRLTVL.

The rearrangement joins TRBV4-1 to TRBJ2-1; TRBD2 is a possible D gene (6 bases). Germline V gene sequence: CDR1 MGHRA, CDR2 YSYEKL. The CDR3 is 15 amino acids. Trimming took off 0 bases at V and 8 bases at J, with 14 bases between the two ends. The CDR3 nucleotides read TGCGCCAGCAGCCAAGATCCTGTCGCGGGATATGAGCAGTTCTTC. Its protein is CASSQDPVAGYEQFF.

This clone was detected only once. The chain joins TRBV28 to TRBJ1-5, with D perhaps matching TRBD1 (6 bases). There are 17 residues in the CDR3. CDR1 is MDHEN, CDR2 SYDVKM, per germline. Between the trimmed V and J ends, which lost 4 bases and 1 base, there was a span of 17 bases. This CDR3 is CASSSPTGRRSNQPQHF. CDR3 nucleotide sequence: TGTGCCAGCAGTTCACCTACAGGGCGTAGGAGCAATCAGCCCCAGCATTTT.